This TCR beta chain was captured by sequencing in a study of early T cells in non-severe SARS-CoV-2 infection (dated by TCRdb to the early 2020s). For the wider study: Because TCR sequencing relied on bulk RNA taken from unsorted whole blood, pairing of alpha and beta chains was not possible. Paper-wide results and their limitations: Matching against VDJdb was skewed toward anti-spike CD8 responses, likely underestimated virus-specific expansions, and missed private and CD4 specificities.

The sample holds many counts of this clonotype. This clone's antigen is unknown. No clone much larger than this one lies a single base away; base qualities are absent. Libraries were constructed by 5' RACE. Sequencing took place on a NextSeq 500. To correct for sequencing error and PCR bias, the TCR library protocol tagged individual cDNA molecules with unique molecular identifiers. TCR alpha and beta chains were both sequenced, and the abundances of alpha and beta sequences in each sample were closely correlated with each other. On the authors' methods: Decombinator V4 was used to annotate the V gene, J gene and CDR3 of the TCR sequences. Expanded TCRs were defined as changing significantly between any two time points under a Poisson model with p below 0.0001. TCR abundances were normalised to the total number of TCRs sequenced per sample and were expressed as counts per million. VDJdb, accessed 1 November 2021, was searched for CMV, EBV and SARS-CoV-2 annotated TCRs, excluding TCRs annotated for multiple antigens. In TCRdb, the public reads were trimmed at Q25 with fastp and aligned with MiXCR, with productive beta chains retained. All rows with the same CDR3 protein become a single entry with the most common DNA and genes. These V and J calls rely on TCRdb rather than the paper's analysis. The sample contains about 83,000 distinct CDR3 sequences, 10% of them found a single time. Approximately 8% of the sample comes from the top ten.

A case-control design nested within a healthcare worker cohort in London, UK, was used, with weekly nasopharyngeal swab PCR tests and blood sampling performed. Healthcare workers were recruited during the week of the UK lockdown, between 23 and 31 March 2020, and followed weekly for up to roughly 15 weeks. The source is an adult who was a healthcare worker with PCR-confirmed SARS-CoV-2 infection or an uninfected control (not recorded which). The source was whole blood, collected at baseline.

CDR3 protein: CASYSRPNEQFF. The nucleotide sequence reads as follows: TGTGCCAGTTACTCGCGCCCCAATGAGCAGTTCTTC. The chain links TRBV6-1 with TRBJ2-1; the D gene lacks a confident call. CDR3 length: 12 amino acids, cysteine to phenylalanine. The only DNA kept is the CDR3, 36 bases in frame from the first base. Taken from the germline V gene, the CDR1 and CDR2 loops are MNHNS and SASEGT. Between the V and J ends, shortened by 9 bases and 6 bases respectively, the junction contains 12 bases.